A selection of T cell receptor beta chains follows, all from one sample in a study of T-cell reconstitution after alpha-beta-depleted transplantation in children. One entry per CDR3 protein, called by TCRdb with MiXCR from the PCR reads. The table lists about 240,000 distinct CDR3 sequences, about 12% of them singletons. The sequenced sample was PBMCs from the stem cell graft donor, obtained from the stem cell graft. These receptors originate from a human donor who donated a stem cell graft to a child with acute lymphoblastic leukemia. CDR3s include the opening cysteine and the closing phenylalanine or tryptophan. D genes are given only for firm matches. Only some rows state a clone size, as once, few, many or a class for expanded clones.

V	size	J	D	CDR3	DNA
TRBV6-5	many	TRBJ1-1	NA	CASTHPDATEAFF	TGTGCCAGCACCCACCCCGACGCCACTGAAGCTTTCTTT
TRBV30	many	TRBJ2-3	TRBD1	CAWSPRTGITDTQYF	TGTGCCTGGTCACCCCGGACAGGGATCACAGATACGCAGTATTTT
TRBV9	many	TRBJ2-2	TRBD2	CASTRGLANTGELFF	TGTGCCAGCACCCGGGGACTAGCGAACACCGGGGAGCTGTTTTTT
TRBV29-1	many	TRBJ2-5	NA	CSVGTYQETQYF	TGCAGCGTCGGGACCTACCAAGAGACCCAGTACTTC
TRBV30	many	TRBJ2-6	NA	CAWSFRGSGANVLTF	TGTGCCTGGAGTTTTCGGGGGTCCGGGGCCAACGTCCTGACTTTC
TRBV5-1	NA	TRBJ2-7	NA	CASSLGDSEGFEQYF	TGCGCCAGCAGCTTGGGAGACAGCGAAGGGTTCGAGCAGTACTTC
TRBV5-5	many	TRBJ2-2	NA	CASRSGLVPTGNTGELFF	TGTGCCAGCAGGTCGGGGCTGGTGCCGACAGGGAACACCGGGGAGCTGTTTTTT
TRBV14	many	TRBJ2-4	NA	CASSQVRQEAKNIQYF	TGTGCCAGCAGCCAAGTTCGCCAGGAGGCCAAAAACATTCAGTACTTC
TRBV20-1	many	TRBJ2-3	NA	CSALFPGLDTQYF	TGCAGTGCCCTATTTCCGGGACTAGATACGCAGTATTTT
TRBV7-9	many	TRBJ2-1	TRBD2	CASTLSGIPKSANEQFF	TGTGCCAGCACCTTGAGCGGGATTCCGAAGTCAGCTAATGAGCAGTTCTTC
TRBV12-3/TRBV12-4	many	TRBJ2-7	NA	CASRADRFPYEQYF	TGTGCCAGCAGGGCCGACAGGTTCCCCTACGAGCAGTACTTC
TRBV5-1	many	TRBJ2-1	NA	CASKTARGEQFF	TGCGCCAGCAAAACAGCTAGGGGTGAGCAGTTCTTC
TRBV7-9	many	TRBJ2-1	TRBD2	CASSQMSGRAFYNEQFF	TGTGCCAGCAGCCAGATGAGCGGGAGGGCCTTTTACAATGAGCAGTTCTTC
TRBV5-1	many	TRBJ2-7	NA	CASSSPRGVLRTYEQYF	TGCGCCAGCAGCTCCCCCCGCGGGGTCCTCCGGACCTACGAGCAGTACTTC
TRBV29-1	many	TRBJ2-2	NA	CSVDQGSSPGELFF	TGCAGCGTTGATCAGGGGAGCTCGCCCGGGGAGCTGTTTTTT
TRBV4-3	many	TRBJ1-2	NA	CASSQEPGSYGYTF	TGCGCCAGCAGCCAAGAACCGGGGTCCTATGGCTACACCTTC
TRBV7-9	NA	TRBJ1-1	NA	CASSLGKQGPLNTEAFF	TGTGCCAGCAGCTTAGGAAAGCAGGGGCCCCTGAACACTGAAGCTTTCTTT
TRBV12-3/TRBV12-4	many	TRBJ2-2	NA	CASSLEGQGTGELFF	TGTGCCAGCAGTTTAGAAGGCCAGGGAACCGGGGAGCTGTTTTTT
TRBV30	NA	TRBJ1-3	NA	CAWSVLVSGNTIYF	TGTGCCTGGAGTGTACTGGTTTCGGGAAACACCATATATTTT
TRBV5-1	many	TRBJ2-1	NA	CASSLTGENYNEQFF	TGCGCCAGCAGCCTTACAGGAGAAAATTACAATGAGCAGTTCTTC
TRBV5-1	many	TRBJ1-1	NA	CASKRESDTEAFF	TGCGCCAGCAAACGGGAGTCGGACACTGAAGCTTTCTTT
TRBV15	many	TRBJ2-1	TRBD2	CATSRNPSGGSDEQFF	TGTGCCACCAGCAGAAATCCCAGCGGGGGGTCCGATGAGCAGTTCTTC
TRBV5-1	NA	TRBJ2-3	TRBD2	CASSPRQSNKGGRNTDTQYF	TGCGCCAGCAGCCCCAGACAGAGTAACAAGGGCGGGAGGAACACAGATACGCAGTATTTT
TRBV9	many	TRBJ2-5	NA	CASSVAVSREETQYF	TGTGCCAGCAGCGTAGCAGTCTCACGGGAGGAGACCCAGTACTTC
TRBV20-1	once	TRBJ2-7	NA	CSARADEQYF	TGCAGTGCCAGAGCAGACGAGCAGTACTTC
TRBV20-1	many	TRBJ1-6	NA	CSARDREGPGTSPLHF	TGCAGTGCTAGAGATAGGGAGGGACCAGGGACTTCACCCCTCCACTTT
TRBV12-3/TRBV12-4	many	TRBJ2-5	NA	CASRGLETQYF	TGTGCCAGCAGGGGACTAGAGACCCAGTACTTC
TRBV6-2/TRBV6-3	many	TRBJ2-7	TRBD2	CASNQGTSGSYEQYF	TGTGCCAGCAACCAAGGGACTAGCGGGAGTTACGAGCAGTACTTC
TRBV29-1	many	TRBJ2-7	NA	CSVDIRGNHYEQYF	TGCAGCGTCGATATCCGAGGCAACCACTACGAGCAGTACTTC
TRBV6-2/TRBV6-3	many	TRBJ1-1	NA	CASSYIITGLLFPFEAFF	TGTGCCAGCAGTTACATAATAACGGGACTTCTCTTTCCTTTTGAAGCTTTCTTT
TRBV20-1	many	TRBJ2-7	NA	CSARSDYRAPYEQYF	TGCAGTGCTAGATCCGATTACAGGGCTCCCTACGAGCAGTACTTC
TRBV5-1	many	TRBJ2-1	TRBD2	CASSPVAGGYNEQFF	TGCGCCAGCAGCCCCGTAGCGGGAGGCTACAATGAGCAGTTCTTC
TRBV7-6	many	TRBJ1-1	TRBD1	CASSSLTGGTTEAFF	TGTGCCAGCAGCTCCCTGACAGGGGGTACCACTGAAGCTTTCTTT
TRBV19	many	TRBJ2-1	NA	CASMVSNNEQFF	TGTGCCAGTATGGTGTCTAACAATGAGCAGTTCTTC
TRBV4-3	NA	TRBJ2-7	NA	CASSQEDFYYEQYF	TGCGCCAGCAGCCAGGAGGACTTTTACTACGAGCAGTACTTC
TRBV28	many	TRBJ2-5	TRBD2	CASKTARPTSGGPRETQYF	TGTGCCAGCAAAACCGCGCGACCTACTAGCGGGGGGCCTCGGGAGACCCAGTACTTC